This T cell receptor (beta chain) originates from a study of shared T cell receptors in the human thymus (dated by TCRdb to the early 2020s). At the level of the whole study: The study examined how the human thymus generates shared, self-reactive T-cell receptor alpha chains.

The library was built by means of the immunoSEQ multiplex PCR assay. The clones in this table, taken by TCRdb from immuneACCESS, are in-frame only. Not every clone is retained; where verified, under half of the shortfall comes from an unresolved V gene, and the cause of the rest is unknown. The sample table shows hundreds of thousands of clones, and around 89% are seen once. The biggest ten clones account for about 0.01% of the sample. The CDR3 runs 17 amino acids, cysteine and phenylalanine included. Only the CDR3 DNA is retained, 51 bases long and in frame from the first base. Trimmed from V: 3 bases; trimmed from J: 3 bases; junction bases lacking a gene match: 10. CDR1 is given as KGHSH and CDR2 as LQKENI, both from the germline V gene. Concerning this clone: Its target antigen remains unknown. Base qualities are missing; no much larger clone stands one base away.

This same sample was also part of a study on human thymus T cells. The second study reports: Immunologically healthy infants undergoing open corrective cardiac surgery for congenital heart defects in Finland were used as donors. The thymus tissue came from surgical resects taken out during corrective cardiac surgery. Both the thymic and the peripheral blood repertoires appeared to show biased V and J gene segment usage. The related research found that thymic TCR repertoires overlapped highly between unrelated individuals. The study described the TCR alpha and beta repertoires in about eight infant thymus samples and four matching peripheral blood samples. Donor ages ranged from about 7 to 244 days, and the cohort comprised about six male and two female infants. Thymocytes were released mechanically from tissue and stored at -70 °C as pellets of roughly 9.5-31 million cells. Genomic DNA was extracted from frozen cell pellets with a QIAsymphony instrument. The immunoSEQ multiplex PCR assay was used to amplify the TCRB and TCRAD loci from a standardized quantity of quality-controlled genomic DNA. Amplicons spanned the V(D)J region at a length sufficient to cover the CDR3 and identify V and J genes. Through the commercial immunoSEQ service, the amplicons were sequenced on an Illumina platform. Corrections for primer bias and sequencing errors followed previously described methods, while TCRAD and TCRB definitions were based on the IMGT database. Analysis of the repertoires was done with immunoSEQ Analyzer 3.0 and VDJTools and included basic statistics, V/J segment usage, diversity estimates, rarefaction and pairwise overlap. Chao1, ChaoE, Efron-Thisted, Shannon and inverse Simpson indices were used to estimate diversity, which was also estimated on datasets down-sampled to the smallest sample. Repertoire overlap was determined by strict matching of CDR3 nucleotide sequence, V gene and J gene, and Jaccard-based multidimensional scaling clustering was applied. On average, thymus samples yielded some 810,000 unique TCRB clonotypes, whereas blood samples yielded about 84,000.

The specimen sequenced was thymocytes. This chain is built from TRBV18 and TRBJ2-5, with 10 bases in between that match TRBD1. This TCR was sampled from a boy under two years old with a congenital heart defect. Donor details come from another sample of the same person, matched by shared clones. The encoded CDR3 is CASSPGGDRGEEETQYF. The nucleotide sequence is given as TGTGCCAGCTCACCTGGGGGGGACAGGGGAGAGGAAGAGACCCAGTACTTC.